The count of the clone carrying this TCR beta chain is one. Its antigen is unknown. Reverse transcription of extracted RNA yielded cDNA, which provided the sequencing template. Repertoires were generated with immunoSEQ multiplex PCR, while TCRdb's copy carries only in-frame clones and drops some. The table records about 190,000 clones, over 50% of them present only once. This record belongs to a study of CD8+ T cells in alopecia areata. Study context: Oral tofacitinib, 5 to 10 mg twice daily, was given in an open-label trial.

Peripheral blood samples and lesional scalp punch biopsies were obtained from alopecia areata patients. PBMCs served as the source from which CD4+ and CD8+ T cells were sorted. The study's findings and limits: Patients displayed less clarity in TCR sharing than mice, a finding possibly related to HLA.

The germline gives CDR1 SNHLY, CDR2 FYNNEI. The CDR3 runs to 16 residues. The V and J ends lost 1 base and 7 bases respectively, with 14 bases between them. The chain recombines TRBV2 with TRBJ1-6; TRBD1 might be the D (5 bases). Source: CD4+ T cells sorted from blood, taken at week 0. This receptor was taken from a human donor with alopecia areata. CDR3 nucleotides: TGTGCCAGCAGTGAAGGGGGCGGACCGCTGAATTCACCCCTCCACTTT. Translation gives CASSEGGGPLNSPLHF.